Shown below are 29 T cell receptor beta chains from a single sample sequenced in a study of T cell changes during pregnancy in multiple sclerosis. Generated by immunoSEQ multiplex PCR, the TCRdb table keeps only in-frame clones and is missing some. Among 30,000 to 45,000 clones listed, around 92% were seen once. The sequenced sample consisted of PBMCs (not recorded whether the cells were cultured). The receptor set was obtained from a female donor with multiple sclerosis, enrolled in a pregnancy study.

The gene calls are TRBV4-1 and TRBJ2-5; 8 nucleotides agree with TRBD2. With 4 bases clipped from V and 4 bases from J, the junction kept 8 bases outside the gene matches. The germline CDR1 and CDR2 sequences are MGHRA and YSYEKL. CDR3 size: 15 residues. This CDR3 reads CASSLGTRVVETQYF. The CDR3 DNA reads as TGCGCCAGCAGCCTGGGGACTAGGGTCGTAGAGACCCAGTACTTC.

The gene calls are TRBV30 and TRBJ2-7; possibly TRBD1 for D (6 bases). Between the trimmed V and J ends, which lost 3 bases and 0 bases, there was a span of 9 bases. Germline values: CDR1 GTSNPN, CDR2 SVGIG (reference sequence). The CDR3 is 13 amino acids. The CDR3 DNA follows: TGTGCCTGGAGCTGGGACAACTCCTACGAGCAGTACTTC. It specifies CAWSWDNSYEQYF.

CDR3 DNA: TGCGCCAGCAGCCCCTCGGCAGGGGTGAGCTATGGCTACACCTTC. Protein sequence: CASSPSAGVSYGYTF. J is TRBJ1-2 and V is TRBV5-1; tentative D call: TRBD1 (6 bases). The V end was cut by 4 bases, the J end by 4 bases, with 17 bases between. The germline CDR1 and CDR2 sequences are SGHRS and YFSETQ. CDR3 length equals 15 residues.

This clone was detected only once. This chain links TRBV5-3 with TRBJ1-2, with 8 bases fitting TRBD1. TRBV5-3 is an ORF; its function is uncertain. This CDR3 contains 15 residues. V trimming: 8 bases; J trimming: 4 bases; junction bases outside the gene matches: 13. The CDR3: CASSPQTGAIYGYTF. The CDR3 nucleotides are TGTGCCAGCAGCCCACAGACAGGGGCGATCTATGGCTACACCTTC.

The J gene is TRBJ2-7, the V gene TRBV5-1; TRBD1 agrees at 7 bases. CDR1 is SGHRS and CDR2 is YFSETQ in the germline V gene. The CDR3 has 14 amino acids. Losses at the gene ends were 1 base for V and 2 bases for J; bases not matched to a gene: 3. CDR3 DNA: TGCGCCAGCAGCTTGACTGGGACAGCCTACGAGCAGTACTTC. The encoded protein is CASSLTGTAYEQYF.

The rearrangement joins TRBV11-2 to TRBJ2-1; perhaps TRBD1 as D (6 bases). This CDR3 is 14 amino acids long. With 5 bases removed from V and 7 bases from J, the gap between germline ends came to 15 bases. CDR1 SGHAT and CDR2 FQNNGV come from the germline V gene. The CDR3 DNA reads as TGTGCCAGCAGCCCCGTGCAGGGGTATAATGAGCAGTTCTTC. As protein: CASSPVQGYNEQFF.

This clone has just one count. The chain couples TRBV4-2 to TRBJ1-1; unclear D gene. Trimming took 1 base from V and 4 from J, leaving 13 bases between them. The germline V gene has CDR1 LGHNA and CDR2 YNFKEQ. The CDR3 loop spans 15 amino acids. The CDR3 nucleotides read TGTGCCAGCAGCCAAGGGATGGTCCCGGTCACTGAAGCTTTCTTT. Residues: CASSQGMVPVTEAFF.

On this clone itself: This sample includes further DNA sequences coding for the same CDR3. The chain links TRBV5-1 to TRBJ1-1; D is ambiguous. Trimming took off 0 bases at V and 1 base at J, with 7 bases between the two ends. The CDR3 has 14 residues. Per the germline V gene, CDR1 is SGHRS and CDR2 is YFSETQ. CDR3 residues: CASSLGWGNTEAFF. The CDR3 nucleotides read TGCGCCAGCAGCTTGGGGTGGGGGAACACTGAAGCTTTCTTT.

This rearrangement joins TRBV6-6 to TRBJ2-1; TRBD2 matches 13 bases. Per germline, CDR1 MNHNY and CDR2 SVGAGI (reference sequence). V was pared by 6 bases and J by 2 bases, with 1 base of the junction left unmatched. The CDR3 spans 15 residues. For the CDR3, the DNA is TGTGCCAGCAGCGGGACTAGCGGGGCCTACAATGAGCAGTTCTTC. This translates into CASSGTSGAYNEQFF.

This chain uses TRBV5-1 with TRBJ2-7; 7 positions match TRBD2. There are 13 residues in the CDR3. The germline gives CDR1 SGHRS, CDR2 YFSETQ. V was pared by 4 bases and J by 3 bases, with 4 bases of the junction left unmatched. CDR3 coding DNA: TGCGCCAGCAGCACCGGCGGGGGCTACGAGCAGTACTTC. Residues: CASSTGGGYEQYF.

The CDR3 nucleotides are TGCAGCGTTGAGGGACAGGATTACGAGCAGTACTTC. It yields the protein CSVEGQDYEQYF. The chain has TRBV29-1 and TRBJ2-7; 8 bases are shared with TRBD1. From germline, CDR1 is SQVTM and CDR2 ANQGSEA. The J segment lost 4 bases and the V segment lost 3 bases, leaving 2 bases of the junction unmatched. This CDR3 region has 12 residues.

V and J are TRBV18 and TRBJ2-5; tentatively, D is TRBD2 (5 bases). Per the germline V gene, CDR1 is KGHSH and CDR2 is LQKENI. The CDR3 contains 13 residues. Trimming left V 4 bases short and J 4 bases short, with 10 bases between. CDR3 DNA sequence: TGTGCCAGCTCACAGGCGCGGGCAGAGACCCAGTACTTC. Residues: CASSQARAETQYF. Drawing the rest from reference TRBV18 and TRBJ2-5, the complete variable domain is NAGVMQNPRHLVRRRGQEARLRCSPMKGHSHVYWYRQLPEEGLKFMVYLQKENIIDESGMPKERFSAEFPKEGPSILRIQQVVRGDSAAYFCASSQARAETQYFGPGTRLLVL.

This clone was seen just once. This chain joins TRBV6-5 and TRBJ2-3; 8 positions agree with TRBD1. Germline V gene sequence: CDR1 MNHEY, CDR2 SVGAGI. The CDR3 runs 16 residues. J gave up 3 bases and V 4 bases, and 9 bases lay outside the gene matches. The CDR3 here is CASSSTDRDVTDTQYF. CDR3 nucleotides: TGTGCCAGCAGTTCCACGGACAGGGATGTTACAGATACGCAGTATTTT.

This clone was observed a single time. This chain uses TRBV10-3 with TRBJ2-7; 7 nucleotides align to TRBD2. The germline V gene encodes CDR1 ENHRY and CDR2 SYGVKD. The V gene end was trimmed by 0 bases and the J gene end by 2 bases; junction bases not matched to a gene: 4. The CDR3 runs to 15 residues. The DNA of the CDR3 is TGTGCCATCAGTGAGTCGCTAGCGGTCACCTACGAGCAGTACTTC. Translating it yields CAISESLAVTYEQYF.

The chain recombines TRBV11-2 with TRBJ1-1; the D gene is possibly TRBD1 (5 bases). V was clipped by 4 bases and J by 6 bases, with 15 bases between them. The CDR3 is made up of 14 amino acids. The germline V gene encodes CDR1 SGHAT and CDR2 FQNNGV. The CDR3 DNA reads TGTGCCAGCAGCTCAGCTCCCAGGGTTCCTGAAGCTTTCTTT. Protein: CASSSAPRVPEAFF.

This rearrangement joins TRBV4-2 to TRBJ2-2; D unresolved. Trimming removed 4 bases from V and 7 bases from J, with 10 bases in between. CDR1 and CDR2 (germline): LGHNA, YNFKEQ. This CDR3 has 13 amino acids. This chain's CDR3 is CASSPDYNGELFF. CDR3 in DNA: TGTGCCAGCAGCCCGGATTATAACGGGGAGCTGTTTTTT.

This chain links TRBV13 with TRBJ2-3, with unresolved D. Trimming left V 1 base short and J 0 bases short, with 8 bases between. The CDR3 has 15 residues. The germline gives CDR1 PRHDT, CDR2 FYEKMQ (reference sequence). The CDR3 region has the DNA TGTGCCAGCAGCTTAGCTGGCGCAAGCACAGATACGCAGTATTTT. Protein: CASSLAGASTDTQYF.

This chain connects TRBV28 to TRBJ1-5; D not resolved. Trimming took 4 bases from V and 3 from J, leaving 4 bases between them. The CDR3 is made up of 12 amino acids. Germline V gene lookup returns CDR1 MDHEN and CDR2 SYDVKM. The DNA of the CDR3 is TGTGCCAGCAGTTCAGTCAATCAGCCCCAGCATTTT. This codes for CASSSVNQPQHF. The full variable domain, its missing parts supplied by reference TRBV28 and TRBJ1-5, is DVKVTQSSRYLVKRTGEKVFLECVQDMDHENMFWYRQDPGLGLRLIYFSYDVKMKEKGDIPEGYSVSREKKERFSLILESASTNQTSMYLCASSSVNQPQHFGDGTRLSIL.

This chain connects TRBV5-1 to TRBJ2-7, with D perhaps matching TRBD1 (5 bases). The germline CDR1 and CDR2 sequences are SGHRS and YFSETQ. The CDR3 consists of 14 residues. Trimming removed 0 bases at V and 7 bases at J, with 14 bases between. CDR3 sequence reads: CASSLGQSVREQYF. CDR3 coding DNA: TGCGCCAGCAGCTTGGGACAGAGTGTGAGGGAGCAGTACTTC.

The rearrangement uses TRBV9 and TRBJ2-3, with D tentatively TRBD2 (6 bases). The germline V and J ends were trimmed by 4 bases and 2 bases, with 17 bases remaining between them. This CDR3 is built from 16 residues. From germline, CDR1 is SGDLS and CDR2 YYNGEE. The CDR3 coding sequence is TGTGCCAGCAGCCTCCTCGGGCGGGGCCCCACAGATACGCAGTATTTT. It is translated as CASSLLGRGPTDTQYF. The full variable domain, completed using reference TRBV9 and TRBJ2-3, is DSGVTQTPKHLITATGQRVTLRCSPRSGDLSVYWYQQSLDQGLQFLIQYYNGEERAKGNILERFSAQQFPDLHSELNLSSLELGDSALYFCASSLLGRGPTDTQYFGPGTRLTVL.

The rearrangement uses TRBV28 and TRBJ2-3; no reliable D call. V was pared by 5 bases and J by 6 bases, with 15 bases between. The CDR3 runs 14 residues. Per germline, CDR1 MDHEN and CDR2 SYDVKM. In DNA form, the CDR3 reads TGTGCCAGCAGTCTCGGACCCCCTCGGGATACGCAGTATTTT. It is translated as CASSLGPPRDTQYF. Together with reference TRBV28 and TRBJ2-3, the CDR3 gives the full variable domain: DVKVTQSSRYLVKRTGEKVFLECVQDMDHENMFWYRQDPGLGLRLIYFSYDVKMKEKGDIPEGYSVSREKKERFSLILESASTNQTSMYLCASSLGPPRDTQYFGPGTRLTVL.

The genes are TRBV6-1 and TRBJ2-7; 8 bases match TRBD1. There are 15 residues in the CDR3. The germline CDR1 and CDR2 sequences are MNHNS and SASEGT. The V gene end was trimmed by 6 bases and the J gene end by 3 bases; junction bases not matched to a gene: 10. The CDR3 here is CASRGKTGAVYEQYF. CDR3 nucleotide sequence: TGTGCCAGCAGAGGCAAGACAGGGGCGGTCTACGAGCAGTACTTC.

The gene calls are TRBV6-5 and TRBJ2-7, with a tentative D call TRBD2 (5 bases). V lost 4 bases and J 3 bases, leaving 13 bases between the germline ends. CDR1 and CDR2 (germline): MNHEY, SVGAGI. The length of the CDR3 is 14 residues. The CDR3 DNA reads as TGTGCCAGCAGTTTTCGCCGGGATTTCTACGAGCAGTACTTC. This codes for CASSFRRDFYEQYF.

This clone came up once. V usage is TRBV28 and J usage is TRBJ2-7, with D perhaps TRBD1 (6 bases). Deletions cut 2 bases from V and 2 bases from J, with 13 bases between. CDR1 is MDHEN and CDR2 is SYDVKM in the germline V gene. This CDR3 spans 15 amino acids. The CDR3 DNA is TGTGCCAGCAGTTTAGGGGGCAGGCCTACCTACGAGCAGTACTTC. This translates into CASSLGGRPTYEQYF.

The V and J genes are TRBV28 and TRBJ2-3; D ambiguous. The CDR3 extends over 16 amino acids. With 2 bases removed from V and 4 bases from J, the gap between germline ends came to 16 bases. The germline V gene encodes CDR1 MDHEN and CDR2 SYDVKM. CDR3 coding DNA: TGTGCCAGCAGTTTAAAGACTCCCCACGGTCCAGATACGCAGTATTTT. Encoded protein: CASSLKTPHGPDTQYF.

The chain joins TRBV6-1 to TRBJ1-3, with 9 positions matching TRBD1. From germline, CDR1 is MNHNS and CDR2 SASEGT. The CDR3 loop spans 14 amino acids. Losses at the gene ends were 6 bases for V and 3 bases for J; bases not matched to a gene: 3. CDR3: CASRGTGRGNTIYF. The CDR3 DNA is TGTGCCAGCAGAGGGACAGGGCGTGGAAACACCATATATTTT.

The chain is built from TRBV5-6 and TRBJ2-3, with TRBD1 as a possible D gene (5 bases). The germline V and J ends were trimmed by 2 bases and 0 bases, with 10 bases remaining between them. The CDR3 is made up of 15 amino acids. CDR1 is SGHDT, CDR2 YYEEEE, per germline. Here the CDR3 reads CASSFDRPSTDTQYF. The CDR3 DNA reads TGTGCCAGCAGCTTTGACAGACCTAGCACAGATACGCAGTATTTT.

This clone was picked up one time. This chain uses TRBV4-3 with TRBJ2-2; unclear D gene. V lost 1 base, J lost 1 base, and 7 bases lay in between. This CDR3 region has 15 residues. CDR1 LGHNA and CDR2 YSLEER come from the germline V gene. CDR3 bases: TGCGCCAGCAGCCAAGCGGCAGGGAACACCGGGGAGCTGTTTTTT. This translates into CASSQAAGNTGELFF.

This chain connects TRBV4-1 to TRBJ2-7, with D perhaps TRBD1 (6 bases). The CDR3 consists of 15 residues. The germline V gene has CDR1 MGHRA and CDR2 YSYEKL. Trimming took off 4 bases at V and 4 bases at J, with 17 bases between the two ends. CDR3 sequence reads: CASSPRDTVPYEQYF. CDR3 nucleotides: TGCGCCAGCAGCCCCCGGGACACAGTTCCTTACGAGCAGTACTTC.